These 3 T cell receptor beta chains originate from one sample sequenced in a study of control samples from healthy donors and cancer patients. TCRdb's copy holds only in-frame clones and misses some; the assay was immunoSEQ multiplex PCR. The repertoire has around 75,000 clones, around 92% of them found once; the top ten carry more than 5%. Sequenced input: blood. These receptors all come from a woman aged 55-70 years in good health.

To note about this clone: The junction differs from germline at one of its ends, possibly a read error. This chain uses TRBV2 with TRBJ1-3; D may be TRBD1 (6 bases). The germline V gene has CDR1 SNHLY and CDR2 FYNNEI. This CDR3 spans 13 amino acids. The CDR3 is CASSESQGTTIYF. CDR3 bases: TGTGCCAGCAGTGAATCACAGGGAACCACCATATATTTT.

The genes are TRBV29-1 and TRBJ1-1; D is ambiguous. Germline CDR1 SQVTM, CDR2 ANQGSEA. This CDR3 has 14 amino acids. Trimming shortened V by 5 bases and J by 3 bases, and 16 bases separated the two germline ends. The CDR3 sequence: CSVTLGSMDTEAFF. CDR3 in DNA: TGCAGCGTTACTTTGGGGAGTATGGACACTGAAGCTTTCTTT.

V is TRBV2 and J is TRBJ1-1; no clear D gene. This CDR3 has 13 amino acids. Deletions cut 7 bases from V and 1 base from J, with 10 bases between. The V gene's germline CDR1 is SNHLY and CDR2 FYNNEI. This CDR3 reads CASIMTENTEAFF. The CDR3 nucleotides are TGTGCCAGCATCATGACTGAGAACACTGAAGCTTTCTTT.